These T cell receptor beta chains were read from a single sample in a study of beta chain features in type 1 diabetes. The data were produced by immunoSEQ multiplex PCR, yet TCRdb's version contains in-frame clones alone and is incomplete. The sample records roughly 350,000 clones, around 10% being singletons. The sequenced sample was naive CD4+ T cells from blood. The source is a woman aged 25 to 39 in good health. Each CDR3 is given with its conserved first and last residue. Fields, in order: J gene, D gene, clone size, V gene, CDR3 protein, CDR3 DNA. A D gene is named only where the DNA matches it firmly. Clone sizes are given selectively: once, few, many, or a class where the clone is expanded.

>TRBJ2-7|TRBD1|.|TRBV5-4
CASSPPGTGTHEQYF
TGTGCCAGCAGCCCCCCTGGGACAGGGACTCACGAGCAGTACTTC
>TRBJ2-3|TRBD2|.|TRBV7-9
CASSLAGGSTDTQYF
TGTGCCAGCAGCTTAGCGGGAGGGAGCACAGATACGCAGTATTTT
>TRBJ2-1|TRBD2|.|TRBV9
CASSVGLAGNNEQFF
TGTGCCAGCAGCGTAGGTTTAGCGGGAAACAATGAGCAGTTCTTC
>TRBJ2-5|.|.|TRBV6-1
CASTISGGPQETQYF
TGTGCCAGCACTATTAGCGGAGGCCCTCAAGAGACCCAGTACTTC
>TRBJ1-2|TRBD1|few|TRBV19
CASRRTGINYGYTF
TGTGCCAGTAGACGGACAGGGATTAACTATGGCTACACCTTC
>TRBJ2-7|TRBD2|few|TRBV29-1
CSVHLGLGTSGSYEQYF
TGCAGCGTTCACTTGGGGCTTGGGACTAGCGGGTCTTACGAGCAGTACTTC
>TRBJ1-2|.|.|TRBV19
CASSITAGAPAYGYTF
TGTGCCAGTAGTATAACAGCAGGGGCACCCGCATATGGCTACACCTTC
>TRBJ1-5|TRBD1|.|TRBV30
CAWSQGVQPQHF
TGTGCCTGGAGTCAGGGGGTACAGCCCCAGCATTTT
>TRBJ2-1|.|.|TRBV18
CASSPQDPGTGNEQFF
TGTGCCAGCTCACCACAGGACCCAGGGACTGGTAATGAGCAGTTCTTC
>TRBJ1-2|.|few|TRBV29-1
CSVQHSVANYGYTF
TGCAGCGTCCAACACAGTGTAGCTAACTATGGCTACACCTTC
>TRBJ2-3|TRBD1|.|TRBV7-9
CASGPGQGTDTQYF
TGTGCCAGCGGTCCGGGACAGGGGACAGATACGCAGTATTTT
>TRBJ1-2|.|.|TRBV28
CASSLLSVDGYTF
TGTGCCAGCAGTTTATTGTCAGTGGATGGCTACACCTTC
>TRBJ2-3|TRBD2|.|TRBV11-1
CASSRGLASSTDTQYF
TGTGCCAGCAGCAGGGGACTAGCGTCTAGCACAGATACGCAGTATTTT
>TRBJ2-7|TRBD2|.|TRBV29-1
CSVEDTRLAGGPNEQYF
TGCAGCGTTGAAGATACCCGACTAGCGGGAGGGCCCAACGAGCAGTACTTC
>TRBJ1-2|TRBD1|few|TRBV6-5
CASSTPGTGKAGYTF
TGTGCCAGCAGTACCCCCGGGACAGGGAAGGCTGGCTACACCTTC
>TRBJ2-5|.|.|TRBV7-9
CASSRSGGPETQYF
TGTGCCAGCAGCCGGAGTGGGGGCCCCGAGACCCAGTACTTC
>TRBJ2-1|.|.|TRBV27
CASRGLPPFNEQFF
TGTGCCAGCCGGGGACTCCCGCCCTTTAATGAGCAGTTCTTC
>TRBJ1-1|.|.|TRBV29-1
CSVDAQMNTEAFF
TGCAGCGTTGACGCACAGATGAACACTGAAGCTTTCTTT
>TRBJ1-2|TRBD1|.|TRBV7-2
CASSQQQGIKGYTF
TGTGCCAGCAGCCAACAACAGGGGATTAAGGGCTACACCTTC
>TRBJ2-3|.|.|TRBV6-1
CASSLRERTDTQYF
TGTGCCAGCAGCCTCCGGGAGCGGACTGATACGCAGTATTTT
>TRBJ2-6|.|few|TRBV4-2
CASSQGQVLSGANVLTF
TGTGCCAGCAGCCAAGGGCAGGTTCTGTCTGGGGCCAACGTCCTGACTTTC
>TRBJ2-6|.|few|TRBV28
CASREASGANVLTF
TGTGCCAGCAGGGAGGCCTCTGGGGCCAACGTCCTGACTTTC
>TRBJ2-7|TRBD2|.|TRBV28
CASTTSGDPTGYEQYF
TGTGCCAGCACAACTAGCGGTGACCCCACGGGGTACGAGCAGTACTTC
>TRBJ2-5|.|few|TRBV5-6
CASSTRDSKVETQYF
TGTGCCAGCAGCACGCGGGACTCCAAAGTAGAGACCCAGTACTTC
>TRBJ2-5|TRBD1|.|TRBV5-1
CASSLGTTGDRETQYF
TGCGCCAGCAGCTTAGGAACCACAGGGGATCGGGAGACCCAGTACTTC
>TRBJ2-7|TRBD2|.|TRBV6-5
CASSYREGYEQYF
TGTGCCAGCAGTTACCGGGAGGGCTACGAGCAGTACTTC
>TRBJ2-2|TRBD2|.|TRBV9
CASSTSGRANTGELFF
TGTGCCAGCAGCACCAGCGGGAGGGCGAACACCGGGGAGCTGTTTTTT
>TRBJ2-5|.|.|TRBV7-7
CASSLGGSQETQYF
TGTGCTAGCAGCTTAGGCGGTTCTCAAGAGACCCAGTACTTC
>TRBJ2-7|TRBD2|few|TRBV9
CASSVGTSGYEQYF
TGTGCCAGCAGCGTAGGGACTAGCGGCTACGAGCAGTACTTC
>TRBJ1-2|.|few|TRBV6-5
CASKDNPRSYTF
TGTGCCAGCAAGGACAACCCTCGAAGCTACACCTTC
>TRBJ1-1|.|few|TRBV29-1
CSVVPDTANTEAFF
TGCAGCGTCGTTCCGGACACCGCGAACACTGAAGCTTTCTTT
>TRBJ2-7|.|few|TRBV5-6
CASSAQSGGEQYF
TGTGCCAGCAGCGCTCAGTCGGGTGGCGAGCAGTACTTC
>TRBJ2-1|TRBD2|.|TRBV5-6
CASSEPTSGNEQFF
TGTGCCAGCAGCGAGCCGACTAGCGGCAATGAGCAGTTCTTC